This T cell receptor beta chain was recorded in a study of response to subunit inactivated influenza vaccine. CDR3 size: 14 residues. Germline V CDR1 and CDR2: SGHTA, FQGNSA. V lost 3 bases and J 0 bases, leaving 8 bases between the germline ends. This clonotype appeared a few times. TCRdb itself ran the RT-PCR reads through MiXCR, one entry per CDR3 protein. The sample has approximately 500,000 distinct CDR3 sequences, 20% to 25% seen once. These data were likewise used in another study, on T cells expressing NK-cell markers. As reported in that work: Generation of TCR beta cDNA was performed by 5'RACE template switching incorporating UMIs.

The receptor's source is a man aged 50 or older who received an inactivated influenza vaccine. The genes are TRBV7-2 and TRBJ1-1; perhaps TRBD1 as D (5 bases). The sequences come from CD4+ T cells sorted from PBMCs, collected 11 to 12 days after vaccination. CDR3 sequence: CASSFTGLNTEAFF. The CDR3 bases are TGTGCCAGCAGCTTCACGGGGCTGAACACTGAAGCTTTCTTT.